The 20 T cell receptor beta chains given below trace back to one sample, sequenced in a study of blood T cell repertoires in COVID-19. TCRdb's table, derived via immunoSEQ multiplex PCR, lists solely in-frame clones and lacks some. This table has tens of thousands of clones, about 82% appearing once. The sample was peripheral blood. The receptors originated from an elderly man with active COVID-19.

J is TRBJ1-2 and V is TRBV7-6, with a possible D match to TRBD1 (6 bases). This CDR3 is 15 amino acids long. V was shortened by 1 base and J by 2 bases, with 11 bases between the two germline ends. CDR1 is SGHVS and CDR2 is FNYEAQ in the germline V gene. CDR3 loop: CASSLGSQGNYGYTF. CDR3 in DNA: TGTGCCAGCAGCTTAGGGTCCCAGGGGAACTATGGCTACACCTTC.

This sequence joins TRBV3-1 (or the pseudogene TRBV3-2) and TRBJ2-1; TRBD2 matches 9 bases. Germline CDR1 reads LGHDT; CDR2 reads YNNKEL (reference sequence). V lost 4 bases to trimming and J lost 6 bases; unmatched junction nucleotides: 13. CDR3 size: 17 residues. CDR3 sequence: CASSPRGAGGPSNEQFF. The CDR3 DNA sequence: TGTGCCAGCAGCCCCCGGGGGGCGGGAGGGCCGTCCAATGAGCAGTTCTTC.

This clone was detected a few times. The chain is built from TRBV4-1 and TRBJ2-2, with a possible D match to TRBD1 (5 bases). Trimming took off 1 base at V and 3 bases at J, with 12 bases between the two ends. The germline CDR1 and CDR2 sequences are MGHRA and YSYEKL. This CDR3 has 16 amino acids. Here the CDR3 DNA reads TGCGCCAGCAGCCAAGGCCGCAGGGCCGACACCGGGGAGCTGTTTTTT. This gives the protein CASSQGRRADTGELFF.

This clone was seen just once. V gene TRBV27 combines with J gene TRBJ2-1, with TRBD2 identical over 12 bases. The CDR3 contains 18 residues. Looked up from germline, CDR1 is MNHEY and CDR2 is SMNVEV (reference sequence). The V and J ends lost 7 bases and 9 bases, in that order; junction bases with no gene match: 19. The CDR3 DNA reads TGTGCCAGCATTCGACGGACTAGCGGGATATCAGTTATTAGTGAGCAGTTCTTC. This encodes CASIRRTSGISVISEQFF.

This sequence joins TRBV7-9 and TRBJ1-1; 9 nucleotides align to TRBD1. This CDR3 has 12 amino acids. V trimming: 8 bases; J trimming: 8 bases; junction bases outside the gene matches: 6. Germline V gene lookup returns CDR1 SEHNR and CDR2 FQNEAQ (reference sequence). In DNA, the CDR3 is TGTGCCAGCCCGGGACAGGGATCCGAAGCTTTCTTT. As protein: CASPGQGSEAFF.

This sequence joins TRBV28 and TRBJ2-5; D may be TRBD2 (5 bases). V lost 5 bases to trimming and J lost 5 bases, with 24 bases between them. The CDR3 has 17 amino acids. Germline V gene sequence: CDR1 MDHEN, CDR2 SYDVKM. CDR3 nucleotides: TGTGCCAGCAGTCATACCCTCGGCGGAGGTCTTGAGGAGACCCAGTACTTC. This encodes CASSHTLGGGLEETQYF.

The rearrangement uses TRBV5-5 and TRBJ2-3; 7 bases agree with TRBD2. The junction had 4 bases not matched to a gene; V was cut back by 0 bases and J by 0 bases. This CDR3 has 16 amino acids. The germline V gene encodes CDR1 SGHKS and CDR2 YYEKEE (reference sequence). The CDR3 nucleotides are TGTGCCAGCAGCTTGGTTGGTAGCGGGAGCACAGATACGCAGTATTTT. Translating it yields CASSLVGSGSTDTQYF.

The chain has TRBV2 and TRBJ2-1; D is ambiguous. Germline values: CDR1 SNHLY, CDR2 FYNNEI. V lost 8 bases and J lost 1, with 9 bases in between. The CDR3 extends over 13 amino acids. The CDR3 coding sequence is TGTGCCAGCTCAAGACAATCCTACAATGAGCAGTTCTTC. Protein sequence: CASSRQSYNEQFF.

The chain employs TRBV7-8 and TRBJ1-1; D gene uncertain. V was trimmed by 5 bases and J by 11 bases, leaving 12 bases between them. The CDR3 length is 11 residues. Germline loops: CDR1 SGHVS, CDR2 FQNEAQ. The CDR3 region has the DNA TGTGCCAGCAGCCACGGCTGGGAGGCTTTCTTT. As protein: CASSHGWEAFF.

The chain combines TRBV14 with TRBJ1-6; weak D call: TRBD1 (5 bases). CDR3 length: 20 amino acids. The germline V and J ends were trimmed by 4 bases and 8 bases, with 30 bases remaining between them. Germline values: CDR1 SGHDN, CDR2 FVKESK. CDR3 DNA: TGTGCCAGCAGCCCGACCGTCCGGGAGAGGGCAGGGTCCCCTTATTCACCCCTCCACTTT. Its protein product is CASSPTVRERAGSPYSPLHF.

CDR3 loop: CASREPSGRASYEQYF. CDR3 sequence (DNA): TGTGCCAGCAGAGAACCTAGCGGGAGGGCTTCCTACGAGCAGTACTTC. The chain recombines TRBV7-2 with TRBJ2-7; 12 nucleotides align to TRBD2. V lost 6 bases, J lost 1 base, and 7 bases stayed unmatched. CDR1 SGHTA and CDR2 FQGNSA come from the germline V gene. This CDR3 spans 16 amino acids. The variable domain in full, with the rest retrieved from reference TRBV7-2 and TRBJ2-7, is GAGVSQSPSNKVTEKGKDVELRCDPISGHTALYWYRQSLGQGLEFLIYFQGNSAPDKSGLPSDRFSAERTGGSVSTLTIQRTQQEDSAVYLCASREPSGRASYEQYFGPGTRLTVT.

The sample holds many counts of this clone. The gene calls are TRBV19 and TRBJ2-6; TRBD1 might be the D (5 bases). Trimming took 7 bases from V and 0 from J, leaving 10 bases between them. The CDR3 has 15 amino acids. The V gene's germline CDR1 is LNHDA and CDR2 SQIVND (reference sequence). CDR3 region: CASKQDNSGANVLTF. The CDR3 bases are TGTGCCAGTAAGCAGGACAACTCTGGGGCCAACGTCCTGACTTTC. Full variable domain (remainder filled in from reference TRBV19 and TRBJ2-6): DGGITQSPKYLFRKEGQNVTLSCEQNLNHDAMYWYRQDPGQGLRLIYYSQIVNDFQKGDIAEGYSVSREKKESFPLTVTSAQKNPTAFYLCASKQDNSGANVLTFGAGSRLTVL.

V is TRBV4-2 and J is TRBJ2-3, with TRBD2 matching 9 bases. The CDR3 runs 17 residues. The junction had 6 bases not matched to a gene; V was cut back by 0 bases and J by 2 bases. Looked up from germline, CDR1 is LGHNA and CDR2 is YNFKEQ. The CDR3 protein is CASSQDPLAGNTDTQYF. The CDR3 DNA reads TGTGCCAGCAGCCAAGATCCCCTAGCGGGGAACACAGATACGCAGTATTTT.

This sequence joins TRBV7-9 and TRBJ1-1, with 7 bases identical to TRBD1. The junction had 2 bases not matched to a gene; V was cut back by 4 bases and J by 3 bases. CDR3 size: 13 residues. CDR1 SEHNR and CDR2 FQNEAQ come from the germline V gene (reference sequence). CDR3 coding DNA: TGTGCCAGCAGCTCCCAGGGGGACACTGAAGCTTTCTTT. It codes for CASSSQGDTEAFF.

The chain joins TRBV27 to TRBJ1-2; weak D call: TRBD1 (6 bases). This CDR3 comprises 14 residues. Germline assignment: CDR1 MNHEY and CDR2 SMNVEV (reference sequence). V dropped 3 bases and J dropped 4 bases, with 12 bases sitting between them. In nucleotides, the CDR3 is TGTGCCAGCAGTTTCGGCCAGGGGAGCTATGGCTACACCTTC. Translating gives CASSFGQGSYGYTF.

The chain employs TRBV14 and TRBJ2-1; 8 bases are a match to TRBD1. V shed 1 base and J 9 bases; nucleotides not matched to a gene: 8. Germline V gives CDR1 SGHDN, CDR2 FVKESK. The CDR3 loop spans 15 amino acids. CDR3 in amino acids: CASSQAVRGLGEQFF. The CDR3 DNA follows: TGTGCCAGCAGCCAAGCAGTCAGGGGGCTAGGTGAGCAGTTCTTC.

The CDR3 region has the DNA TGTGCCAGCAGTTCTCCGGGACAGGCTACCTACGAGCAGTACTTC. It yields the protein CASSSPGQATYEQYF. The rearrangement links TRBV6-4 to TRBJ2-7, with TRBD1 matching over 8 bases. The CDR3 is made up of 15 amino acids. Trimming cost V 5 bases and J 2 bases; bases outside gene matches: 8. Germline assignment: CDR1 MRHNA and CDR2 SNTAGT.

This chain joins TRBV9 and TRBJ2-7; 12 bases are shared with TRBD2. The germline gives CDR1 SGDLS, CDR2 YYNGEE. V lost 0 bases, J lost 4 bases, and 11 bases stayed unmatched. CDR3 size: 18 residues. Here the CDR3 DNA reads TGTGCCAGCAGCGTAGCTCCTAGCGGGAGGGCCGGGGGGTACGAGCAGTACTTC. Amino acids: CASSVAPSGRAGGYEQYF.

The chain recombines TRBV7-9 with TRBJ2-1; 7 nucleotides line up with TRBD2. The germline gives CDR1 SEHNR, CDR2 FQNEAQ (reference sequence). The ends lost 5 bases at V and 0 bases at J; junction bases unmatched: 4. The CDR3 sequence is 15 residues long. For the CDR3, the DNA is TGTGCCAGCAGCCCTGGCGGGAGCTCCTACAATGAGCAGTTCTTC. Translation gives CASSPGGSSYNEQFF.

The chain couples TRBV6-1 to TRBJ1-5; 9 bases are shared with TRBD1. J was trimmed by 4 bases and V by 3 bases; bases with no gene match: 7. CDR3 length: 16 amino acids. Germline V CDR1 and CDR2: MNHNS, SASEGT. The CDR3 region has the DNA TGTGCCAGCAGTGATAGGGACAGGGATGTAAATCAGCCCCAGCATTTT. Protein: CASSDRDRDVNQPQHF.